This T cell receptor beta chain was observed in a study of T-cell reconstitution after alpha-beta-depleted transplantation in children. Preparation of the TCRbeta library was carried out with unique molecular identifiers. TCRdb reprocessed the PCR reads via MiXCR and lists one record per CDR3 protein. The table lists fewer than 250,000 distinct CDR3 sequences, roughly 15% of them singletons, with around two fifths in the top ten. The CDR3 is made up of 14 amino acids. The V end lost 3 bases, the J end lost 4 bases, and 12 bases lay between the germline ends. Per the germline V gene, CDR1 is MDHEN and CDR2 is SYDVKM. Overall study results and limits: Alpha-beta T cells present about two months after transplant were reported to originate from several hundred expanded graft clones. TCRbeta diversity was high at day 60 in some patients (a result of surviving recipient T cells and thymic progenitors).

Comment on this clonotype: The antigen remains undetermined.

This specimen consisted of PBMCs, mostly from graft donor cells, obtained 360 days after TCRalphabeta/CD19-depleted stem cell transplant. The sequence derives from a male patient aged 2-15 years who had a stem cell transplant for acute lymphoblastic leukemia, so the T cells may come from the graft donor. The rearrangement uses TRBV28 and TRBJ1-2, with D possibly TRBD1 on 5 matching bases. The CDR3 loop reads CASSFRDRSYGYTF. CDR3 nucleotides: TGTGCCAGCAGTTTCCGGGACCGTAGCTATGGCTACACCTTC.